Each of the 27 T cell receptor beta chains below was sequenced from the same sample in a study of shared clonotypes between healthy human individuals. Produced via immunoSEQ multiplex PCR; TCRdb's table is partial and in-frame only. The sample contains 1.5 million to 2.5 million clones, about 95% of which appear only once. Terminally differentiated effector memory CD45RA+ cells were excluded by CCR7 positive selection of CD45RO-negative cells. Sequencing was carried out using naive CD8+ T cells sorted from blood. The source of these receptors is a man between 18 and 35 years old in good health.

The rearrangement joins TRBV27 to TRBJ2-7, with D maybe TRBD1 (6 bases). The germline V and J ends were trimmed by 1 base and 0 bases, with 10 bases remaining between them. This CDR3 comprises 15 residues. The germline CDR1 and CDR2 sequences are MNHEY and SMNVEV (reference sequence). This chain's CDR3 is CASSLWQGPSYEQYF. In DNA form, the CDR3 reads TGTGCCAGCAGTTTATGGCAGGGGCCCTCCTACGAGCAGTACTTC.

The V gene is TRBV18, the J gene TRBJ2-6, with TRBD1 matching over 7 bases. Germline CDR1 and CDR2: KGHSH and LQKENI. V was pared by 3 bases and J by 7 bases, with 3 bases of the junction left unmatched. CDR3 length equals 14 residues. CDR3 bases: TGTGCCAGCTCACCCGACAGGGAAGCCAACGTCCTGACTTTC. Translating it yields CASSPDREANVLTF.

V is TRBV2 and J is TRBJ1-1; maybe TRBD1 (5 bases). Germline CDR1 is SNHLY and CDR2 is FYNNEI. Trimming took 6 bases from V and 7 from J, leaving 6 bases between them. This CDR3 is 10 amino acids long. CDR3 DNA: TGTGCCAGCAGAGGGGTTGAAGCTTTCTTT. Encoded protein: CASRGVEAFF.

V gene TRBV6-5 combines with J gene TRBJ2-7, with 12 nucleotides matching TRBD2. CDR1 MNHEY and CDR2 SVGAGI come from the germline V gene. The CDR3 totals 14 residues. V was pared by 2 bases and J by 6 bases, with 2 bases of the junction left unmatched. This CDR3 reads CASSYALAGGEQYF. CDR3 bases: TGTGCCAGCAGTTACGCACTAGCGGGAGGCGAGCAGTACTTC.

The rearrangement uses TRBV6-1 and TRBJ2-7; D is perhaps TRBD1 (6 bases). The CDR3 is 13 amino acids. Between the trimmed V and J ends, which lost 5 bases and 3 bases, there was a span of 11 bases. The V gene's germline CDR1 is MNHNS and CDR2 SASEGT. The CDR3 protein is CASSQTGVYEQYF. In nucleotides, the CDR3 is TGTGCCAGCAGTCAGACAGGCGTCTACGAGCAGTACTTC.

A word on this clone: This CDR3 is also generated by other DNA sequences in the sample. This chain uses TRBV4-1 with TRBJ2-2, with D unresolved. V was shortened by 1 base and J by 3 bases, with 3 bases between the two germline ends. Germline V gene lookup returns CDR1 MGHRA and CDR2 YSYEKL. CDR3 length: 13 residues. CDR3 nucleotide sequence: TGCGCCAGCAGCCAAGGGTACACCGGGGAGCTGTTTTTT. Translated, it gives CASSQGYTGELFF.

The J gene is TRBJ2-3, the V gene TRBV5-1; 14 bases map to TRBD2. V trimming: 2 bases; J trimming: 5 bases; junction bases outside the gene matches: 1. The germline V gene encodes CDR1 SGHRS and CDR2 YFSETQ. The CDR3 covers 15 residues. The CDR3 coding sequence is TGCGCCAGCAGCTTAGGGACTAGCGGGGGAGATACGCAGTATTTT. This translates into CASSLGTSGGDTQYF. Full variable domain (remainder filled in from reference TRBV5-1 and TRBJ2-3): KAGVTQTPRYLIKTRGQQVTLSCSPISGHRSVSWYQQTPGQGLQFLFEYFSETQRNKGNFPGRFSGRQFSNSRSEMNVSTLELGDSALYLCASSLGTSGGDTQYFGPGTRLTVL.

The rearrangement uses TRBV6-6 and TRBJ2-3, with unresolved D. With 7 bases removed from V and 2 bases from J, the gap between germline ends came to 13 bases. Germline V gene sequence: CDR1 MNHNY, CDR2 SVGAGI (reference sequence). The CDR3 spans 14 residues. In nucleotides, the CDR3 is TGTGCCAGCATCGGCGGAAGTAACACAGATACGCAGTATTTT. Amino acid sequence: CASIGGSNTDTQYF.

The chain recombines TRBV7-9 with TRBJ2-7; D gene unclear. V gave up 3 bases and J gave up 6 bases, with 12 bases separating them. In germline, CDR1 is SEHNR, CDR2 FQNEAQ (reference sequence). The CDR3 covers 13 residues. This CDR3 is CASSLPEGSEQYF. The CDR3 DNA is TGTGCCAGCAGCTTGCCCGAAGGGTCCGAGCAGTACTTC.

The DNA of the CDR3 is TGTGCCAGCTCGGATAGCGGGAGCTTCAGCGAGCAGTACTTC. Translating it yields CASSDSGSFSEQYF. The chain is built from TRBV2 and TRBJ2-7; 9 nucleotides match TRBD2. Trimming removed 8 bases from V and 6 bases from J; junction bases left unmatched: 11. Germline-derived CDR1 and CDR2 are SNHLY and FYNNEI. This CDR3 has 14 amino acids.

This chain joins TRBV9 and TRBJ1-1, with D unresolved. The CDR3 has 15 amino acids. Per germline, CDR1 SGDLS and CDR2 YYNGEE. V lost 0 bases and J 4 bases, leaving 13 bases between the germline ends. CDR3 sequence: CASSVEGRVFTEAFF. CDR3 coding DNA: TGTGCCAGCAGCGTAGAAGGGCGGGTATTCACTGAAGCTTTCTTT.

The chain links TRBV7-8 to TRBJ1-2; unclear D gene. CDR1 and CDR2 (germline): SGHVS, FQNEAQ. The length of the CDR3 is 14 residues. With 1 base removed from V and 2 bases from J, the gap between germline ends came to 8 bases. In nucleotides, the CDR3 is TGTGCCAGCAGCTTAGGATCAGAGAACTATGGCTACACCTTC. Its protein is CASSLGSENYGYTF.

V and J are TRBV19 and TRBJ2-1; a possible D gene is TRBD2 (6 bases). Per germline, CDR1 LNHDA and CDR2 SQIVND (reference sequence). This CDR3 has 14 amino acids. Trimming took 1 base from V and 8 from J, leaving 12 bases between them. The CDR3 region is CASSIVGPSDEQFF. The CDR3, as DNA: TGTGCCAGTAGTATAGTTGGACCTAGCGATGAGCAGTTCTTC.

V and J are TRBV25-1 and TRBJ1-5; D gene ambiguous. V was pared by 3 bases and J by 1 base, with 13 bases between. From germline, CDR1 is MGHDK and CDR2 SYGVNS. CDR3 length: 16 residues. DNA of the CDR3: TGTGCCAGCAGTGAGGGTTCGCTCCTAAGCAATCAGCCCCAGCATTTT. This sequence encodes CASSEGSLLSNQPQHF.

V is TRBV11-2 and J is TRBJ2-1; 9 bases map to TRBD2. The trim removed 3 bases at V and 6 bases at J, leaving 3 bases unmatched. From germline, CDR1 is SGHAT and CDR2 FQNNGV. CDR3 length: 14 amino acids. In nucleotides, the CDR3 is TGTGCCAGCAGCTTGGGCGGGGGGGGCAATGAGCAGTTCTTC. Encoded protein: CASSLGGGGNEQFF.

This chain links TRBV7-9 with TRBJ2-1, with 7 positions matching TRBD1. The CDR3 loop spans 16 amino acids. The germline V gene has CDR1 SEHNR and CDR2 FQNEAQ (reference sequence). V shed 6 bases, J shed 3 bases, and the junction held 11 bases outside the gene matches. CDR3 in amino acids: CASRIQGTEFYNEQFF. The CDR3 DNA reads as TGTGCCAGCAGGATCCAGGGGACAGAATTCTACAATGAGCAGTTCTTC.

The chain couples TRBV21-1 to TRBJ2-3; TRBD2, the table's D call, lacks a check against the DNA. TRBV21-1 is a pseudogene locus. This CDR3 comprises 17 residues. The CDR3 nucleotides are TGTGCCAGCCCCCCGGAGGTAGCGGGGGGGCCTGAAGATACGCAGTATTTT. Protein: CASPPEVAGGPEDTQYF.

In this sample, this clone turned up a few times. Other nucleotide sequences in the sample specify the same CDR3. This rearrangement joins TRBV13 to TRBJ2-5; D gene unclear. From germline, CDR1 is PRHDT and CDR2 FYEKMQ (reference sequence). The CDR3 covers 12 residues. Trimming took off 1 base at V and 5 bases at J, with 5 bases between the two ends. The CDR3 region has the DNA TGTGCCAGCAGCTTAGATCGGGAGACCCAGTACTTC. Translated: CASSLDRETQYF.

The V and J genes are TRBV9 and TRBJ2-3, with a tentative D call TRBD1 (5 bases). The V end was cut by 0 bases, the J end by 6 bases, with 11 bases between. CDR1 and CDR2 (germline): SGDLS, YYNGEE. The CDR3 has 14 amino acids. The CDR3 DNA follows: TGTGCCAGCAGCGTAGATTGGGGCCCGGATACGCAGTATTTT. Its protein product is CASSVDWGPDTQYF.

Turning to this clone: This CDR3 is also generated by other DNA sequences in the sample. V and J are TRBV2 and TRBJ2-7; 7 bases align to TRBD1. V dropped 8 bases and J dropped 4; count of bases not matched to a gene: 8. The CDR3 totals 13 residues. Looked up from germline, CDR1 is SNHLY and CDR2 is FYNNEI. CDR3 in amino acids: CASSGTATYEQYF. Written as DNA, the CDR3 is TGTGCCAGCTCCGGGACAGCGACTTACGAGCAGTACTTC.

This clone has a single count. V and J are TRBV27 and TRBJ2-2, with 7 nucleotides matching TRBD1. CDR1 is MNHEY and CDR2 is SMNVEV in the germline V gene (reference sequence). The CDR3 totals 15 residues. J gave up 5 bases and V 5 bases, and 8 bases lay outside the gene matches. The CDR3 bases are TGTGCCAGCAGTCTACAGGGGAGCGAAACCGGGGAGCTGTTTTTT. It yields the protein CASSLQGSETGELFF.

The chain combines TRBV27 with TRBJ2-7, with unresolved D. The germline V gene has CDR1 MNHEY and CDR2 SMNVEV (reference sequence). CDR3 size: 14 residues. The V and J ends lost 1 base and 5 bases respectively, with 12 bases between them. The CDR3 DNA is TGTGCCAGCAGTTTATTTTTAGGGTCGGACGAGCAGTACTTC. It specifies CASSLFLGSDEQYF.

This sequence joins TRBV27 and TRBJ2-7; 7 bases are a match to TRBD1. V trimming: 6 bases; J trimming: 5 bases; junction bases outside the gene matches: 7. CDR3 length: 13 residues. Germline assignment: CDR1 MNHEY and CDR2 SMNVEV (reference sequence). The DNA of the CDR3 is TGTGCCAGCAGGGGGGACAGTCGGGACGAGCAGTACTTC. Its translation is CASRGDSRDEQYF.

This clone appeared a single time. The chain is built from TRBV4-1 and TRBJ2-1; TRBD2 matches at 7 bases. Germline V gives CDR1 MGHRA, CDR2 YSYEKL. There are 16 residues in the CDR3. Germline trimming cut 1 base from V and 4 bases from J; bases unmatched to any gene: 7. The CDR3 loop reads CASSQVGAGFYNEQFF. The CDR3 coding sequence is TGCGCCAGCAGCCAAGTGGGAGCGGGGTTTTACAATGAGCAGTTCTTC.

This sequence joins TRBV7-9 and TRBJ2-7; D is unclear. Germline CDR1 reads SEHNR; CDR2 reads FQNEAQ (reference sequence). This CDR3 is 15 amino acids long. V lost 0 bases and J lost 0, with 9 bases in between. CDR3 amino acids: CASSLAGPSSYEQYF. The CDR3 nucleotides are TGTGCCAGCAGCTTAGCCGGACCGAGCTCCTACGAGCAGTACTTC.

The rearrangement uses TRBV28 and TRBJ2-3; 10 bases match TRBD1. Germline assignment: CDR1 MDHEN and CDR2 SYDVKM. The trim removed 6 bases at V and 4 bases at J, leaving 7 bases unmatched. The CDR3 has 15 residues. This CDR3 is CASRVTGQGADTQYF. The CDR3 nucleotides are TGTGCCAGCAGGGTGACCGGACAGGGGGCAGATACGCAGTATTTT.

V gene TRBV5-4 combines with J gene TRBJ2-7; 11 nucleotides align to TRBD2. Germline V gives CDR1 SGHNT, CDR2 YYREEE (reference sequence). The CDR3 is 18 residues long. V lost 4 bases to trimming and J lost 0 bases; unmatched junction nucleotides: 12. The CDR3 DNA reads TGTGCCAGCAGCACGTTGGGACTAGCGGACAGTGTCTCCTACGAGCAGTACTTC. Residues: CASSTLGLADSVSYEQYF.